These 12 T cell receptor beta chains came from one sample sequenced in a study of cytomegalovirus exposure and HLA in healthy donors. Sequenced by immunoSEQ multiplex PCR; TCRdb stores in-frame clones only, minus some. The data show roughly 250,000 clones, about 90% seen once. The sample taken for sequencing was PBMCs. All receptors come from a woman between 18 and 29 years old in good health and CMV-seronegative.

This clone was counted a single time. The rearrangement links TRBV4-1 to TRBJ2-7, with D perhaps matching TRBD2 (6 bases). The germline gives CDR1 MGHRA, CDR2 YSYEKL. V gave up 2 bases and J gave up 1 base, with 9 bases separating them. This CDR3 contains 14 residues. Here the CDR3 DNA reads TGCGCCAGCAGCCAATACGGGGGTTCCTACGAGCAGTACGTC. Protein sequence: CASSQYGGSYEQYV.

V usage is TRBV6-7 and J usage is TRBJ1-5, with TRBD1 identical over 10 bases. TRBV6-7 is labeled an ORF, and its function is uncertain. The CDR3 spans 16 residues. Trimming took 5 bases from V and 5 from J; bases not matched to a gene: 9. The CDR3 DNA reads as TGTGCCAGCAGTCCCACGGACAGGGGGTTGGATCAGCCCCAGCATTTT. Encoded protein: CASSPTDRGLDQPQHF.

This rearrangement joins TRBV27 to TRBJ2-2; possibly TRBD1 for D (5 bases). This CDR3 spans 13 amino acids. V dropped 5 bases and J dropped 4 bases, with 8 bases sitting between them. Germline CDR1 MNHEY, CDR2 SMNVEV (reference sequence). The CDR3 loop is CASSLRATGELFF. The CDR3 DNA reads TGTGCCAGCAGTCTCAGGGCCACCGGGGAGCTGTTTTTT.

CDR3 coding DNA: TGTGCCAGCAGCTTTTGGACAGTCAAGAACACTGAAGCTTTCTTT. It encodes CASSFWTVKNTEAFF. The chain links TRBV7-9 to TRBJ1-1, with D perhaps matching TRBD1 (6 bases). Germline CDR1 reads SEHNR; CDR2 reads FQNEAQ (reference sequence). V was shortened by 3 bases and J by 1 base, with 12 bases between the two germline ends. The CDR3 length is 15 residues.

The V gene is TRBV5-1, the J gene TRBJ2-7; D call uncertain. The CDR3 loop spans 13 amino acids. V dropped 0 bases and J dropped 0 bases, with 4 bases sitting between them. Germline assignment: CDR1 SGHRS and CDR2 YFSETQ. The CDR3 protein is CASSLDNSYEQYF. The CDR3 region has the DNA TGCGCCAGCAGCTTGGACAACTCCTACGAGCAGTACTTC. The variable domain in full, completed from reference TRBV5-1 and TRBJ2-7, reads KAGVTQTPRYLIKTRGQQVTLSCSPISGHRSVSWYQQTPGQGLQFLFEYFSETQRNKGNFPGRFSGRQFSNSRSEMNVSTLELGDSALYLCASSLDNSYEQYFGPGTRLTVT.

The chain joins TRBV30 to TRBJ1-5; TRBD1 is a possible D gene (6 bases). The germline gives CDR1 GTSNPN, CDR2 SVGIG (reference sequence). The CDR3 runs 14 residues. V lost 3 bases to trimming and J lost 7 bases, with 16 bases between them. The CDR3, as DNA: TGTGCCTGGAGGGGACAAACAGCGGGGCAGCCCCAGCATTTT. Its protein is CAWRGQTAGQPQHF. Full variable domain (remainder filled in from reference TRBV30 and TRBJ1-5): SQTIHQWPATLVQPVGSPLSLECTVEGTSNPNLYWYRQAAGRGLQLLFYSVGIGQISSEVPQNLSASRPQDRQFILSSKKLLLSDSGFYLCAWRGQTAGQPQHFGDGTRLSIL.

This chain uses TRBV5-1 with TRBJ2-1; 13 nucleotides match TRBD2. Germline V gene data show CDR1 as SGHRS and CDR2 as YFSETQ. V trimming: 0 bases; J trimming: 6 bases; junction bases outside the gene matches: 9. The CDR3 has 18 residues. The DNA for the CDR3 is TGCGCCAGCAGCTTGGCCCCGCTACTAGCGGGGGGGTTCAATGAGCAGTTCTTC. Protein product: CASSLAPLLAGGFNEQFF.

The CDR3 coding sequence is TGTGCCAGCAGTGATAGCGGGGTGAAAAACATTCAGTACTTC. Translation: CASSDSGVKNIQYF. This chain joins TRBV6-1 and TRBJ2-4, with 8 bases aligning to TRBD2. This CDR3 is built from 14 residues. With 3 bases clipped from V and 4 bases from J, the junction kept 2 bases outside the gene matches. Germline values: CDR1 MNHNS, CDR2 SASEGT.

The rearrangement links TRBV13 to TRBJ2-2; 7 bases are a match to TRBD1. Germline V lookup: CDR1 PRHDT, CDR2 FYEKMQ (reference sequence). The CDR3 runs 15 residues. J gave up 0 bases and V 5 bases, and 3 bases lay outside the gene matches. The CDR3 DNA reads TGTGCCAGCAGCCACGACAGGGCGAACACCGGGGAGCTGTTTTTT. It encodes CASSHDRANTGELFF.

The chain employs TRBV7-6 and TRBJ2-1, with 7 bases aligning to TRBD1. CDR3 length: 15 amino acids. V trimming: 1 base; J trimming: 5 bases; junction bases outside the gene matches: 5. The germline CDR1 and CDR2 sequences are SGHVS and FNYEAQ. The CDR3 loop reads CASSLVHRGNNEQFF. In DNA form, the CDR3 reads TGTGCCAGCAGCTTAGTACACAGGGGAAACAATGAGCAGTTCTTC.

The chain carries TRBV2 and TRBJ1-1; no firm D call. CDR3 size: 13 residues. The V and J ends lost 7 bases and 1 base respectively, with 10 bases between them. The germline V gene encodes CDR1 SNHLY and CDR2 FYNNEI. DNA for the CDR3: TGTGCCAGCAATGGCAGAGGGAACACTGAAGCTTTCTTT. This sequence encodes CASNGRGNTEAFF. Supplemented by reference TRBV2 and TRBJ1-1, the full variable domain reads EPEVTQTPSHQVTQMGQEVILRCVPISNHLYFYWYRQILGQKVEFLVSFYNNEISEKSEIFDDQFSVERPDGSNFTLKIRSTKLEDSAMYFCASNGRGNTEAFFGQGTRLTVV.

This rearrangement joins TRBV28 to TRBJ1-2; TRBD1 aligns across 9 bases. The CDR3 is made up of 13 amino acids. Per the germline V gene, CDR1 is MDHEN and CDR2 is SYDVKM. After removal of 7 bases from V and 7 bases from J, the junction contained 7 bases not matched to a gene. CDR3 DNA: TGTGCCAGCACCACACAGGGGGCAAGTGGCTACACCTTC. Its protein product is CASTTQGASGYTF.